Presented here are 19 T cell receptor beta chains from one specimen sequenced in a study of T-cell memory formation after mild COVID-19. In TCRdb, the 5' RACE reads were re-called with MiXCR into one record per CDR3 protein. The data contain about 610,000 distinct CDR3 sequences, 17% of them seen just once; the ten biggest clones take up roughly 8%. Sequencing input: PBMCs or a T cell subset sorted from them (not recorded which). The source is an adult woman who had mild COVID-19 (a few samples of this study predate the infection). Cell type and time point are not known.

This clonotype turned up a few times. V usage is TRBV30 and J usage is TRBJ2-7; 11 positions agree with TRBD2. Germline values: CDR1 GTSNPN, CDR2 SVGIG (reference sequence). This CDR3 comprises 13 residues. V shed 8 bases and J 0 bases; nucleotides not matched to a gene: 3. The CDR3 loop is CARTSGLSYEQYF. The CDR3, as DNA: TGTGCCCGGACTAGCGGGCTCTCCTACGAGCAGTACTTC.

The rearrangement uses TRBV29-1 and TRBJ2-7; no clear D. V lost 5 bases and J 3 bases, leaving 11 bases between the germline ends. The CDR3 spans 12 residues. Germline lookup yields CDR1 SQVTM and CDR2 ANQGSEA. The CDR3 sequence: CSVHDRVYEQYF. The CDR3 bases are TGCAGCGTTCATGATCGGGTCTACGAGCAGTACTTC.

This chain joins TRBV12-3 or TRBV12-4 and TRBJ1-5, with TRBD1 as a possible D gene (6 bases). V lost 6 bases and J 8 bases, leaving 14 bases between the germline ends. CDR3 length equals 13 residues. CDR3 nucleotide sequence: TGTGCCAGCAGGACGGACAGACTTGAGCCCCAGCATTTT. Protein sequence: CASRTDRLEPQHF.

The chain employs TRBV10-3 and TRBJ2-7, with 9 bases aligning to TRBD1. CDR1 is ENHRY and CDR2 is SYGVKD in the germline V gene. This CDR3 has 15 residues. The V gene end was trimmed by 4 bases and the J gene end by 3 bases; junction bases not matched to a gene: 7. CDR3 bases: TGTGCCATCAGTGCCCGGACAGGGGTAGGCTACGAGCAGTACTTC. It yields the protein CAISARTGVGYEQYF.

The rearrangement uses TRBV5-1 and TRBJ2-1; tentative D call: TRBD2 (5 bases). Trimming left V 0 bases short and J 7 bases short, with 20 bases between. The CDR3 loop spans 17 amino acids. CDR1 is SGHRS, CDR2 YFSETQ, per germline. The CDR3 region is CASSLAGVSSVLNEQFF. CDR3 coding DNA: TGCGCCAGCAGCTTGGCCGGGGTGAGCTCCGTTTTAAATGAGCAGTTCTTC.

CDR3 in DNA: TGTGCCACCGCCGGGGGGGCGATCTACAATGAGCAGTTCTTC. Its translation: CATAGGAIYNEQFF. The chain has TRBV24-1 and TRBJ2-1, with 8 bases aligning to TRBD2. Germline V gene sequence: CDR1 KGHDR, CDR2 SFDVKD. This CDR3 is 14 amino acids long. The J segment lost 3 bases and the V segment lost 9 bases, leaving 6 bases of the junction unmatched.

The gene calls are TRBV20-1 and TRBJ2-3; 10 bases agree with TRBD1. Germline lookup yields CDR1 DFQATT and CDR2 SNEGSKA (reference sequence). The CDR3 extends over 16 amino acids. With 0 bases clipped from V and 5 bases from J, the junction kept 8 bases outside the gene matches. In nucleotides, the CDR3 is TGCAGTGCTAGAGATGAGAGGACAGGGGGTATAGATACGCAGTATTTT. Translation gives CSARDERTGGIDTQYF.

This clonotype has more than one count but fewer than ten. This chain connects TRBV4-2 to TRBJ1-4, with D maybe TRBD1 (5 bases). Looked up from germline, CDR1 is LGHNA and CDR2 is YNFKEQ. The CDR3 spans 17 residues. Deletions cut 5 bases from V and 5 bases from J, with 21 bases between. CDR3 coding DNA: TGTGCCAGCAGCTCACAAGGGACGAGGGCGAGCAATGAAAAACTGTTTTTT. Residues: CASSSQGTRASNEKLFF.

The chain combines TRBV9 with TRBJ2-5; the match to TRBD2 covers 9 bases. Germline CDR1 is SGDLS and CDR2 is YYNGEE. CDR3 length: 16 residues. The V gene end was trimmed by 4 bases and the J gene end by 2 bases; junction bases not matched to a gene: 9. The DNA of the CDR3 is TGTGCCAGCAGCTCACGGATTACTAGCGGGCAAGAGACCCAGTACTTC. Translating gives CASSSRITSGQETQYF.

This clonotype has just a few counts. CDR3 loop: CASKEAGGTDTQYF. For the CDR3, the DNA is TGCGCCAGCAAGGAAGCGGGGGGCACAGATACGCAGTATTTT. This chain uses TRBV5-1 with TRBJ2-3, with TRBD2 matching 8 bases. The CDR3 has 14 residues. Trimming cost V 6 bases and J 1 base; bases outside gene matches: 4. Germline loops: CDR1 SGHRS, CDR2 YFSETQ. Based on the CDR3 plus reference TRBV5-1 and TRBJ2-3, the full variable domain is KAGVTQTPRYLIKTRGQQVTLSCSPISGHRSVSWYQQTPGQGLQFLFEYFSETQRNKGNFPGRFSGRQFSNSRSEMNVSTLELGDSALYLCASKEAGGTDTQYFGPGTRLTVL.

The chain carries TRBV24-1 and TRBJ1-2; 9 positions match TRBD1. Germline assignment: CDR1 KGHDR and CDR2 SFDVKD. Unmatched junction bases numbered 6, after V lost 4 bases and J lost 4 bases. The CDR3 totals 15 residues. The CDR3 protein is CATSEGTGGGYGYTF. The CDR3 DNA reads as TGTGCCACCAGTGAGGGAACAGGGGGCGGCTATGGCTACACCTTC.

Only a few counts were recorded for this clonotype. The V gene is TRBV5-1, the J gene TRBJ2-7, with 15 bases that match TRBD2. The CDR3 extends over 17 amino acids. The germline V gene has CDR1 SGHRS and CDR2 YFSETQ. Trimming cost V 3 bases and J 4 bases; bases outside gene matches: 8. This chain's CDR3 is CASSSLEGTSGRYEQYF. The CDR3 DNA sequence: TGCGCCAGCAGCTCGTTAGAAGGGACTAGCGGGAGGTACGAGCAGTACTTC.

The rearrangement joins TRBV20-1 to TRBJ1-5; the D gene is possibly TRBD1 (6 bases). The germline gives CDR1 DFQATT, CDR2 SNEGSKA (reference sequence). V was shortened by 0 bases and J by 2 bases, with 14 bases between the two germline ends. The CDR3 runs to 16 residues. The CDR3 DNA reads TGCAGTGCTAGAGATCTCGGAGCAGGGGGCAATCAGCCCCAGCATTTT. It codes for CSARDLGAGGNQPQHF.

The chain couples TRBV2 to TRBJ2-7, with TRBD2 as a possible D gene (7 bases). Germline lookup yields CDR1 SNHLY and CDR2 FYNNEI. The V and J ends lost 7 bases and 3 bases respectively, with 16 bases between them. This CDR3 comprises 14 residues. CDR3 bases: TGTGCCAGCAAAGACGGGGGGCCCAGCTACGAGCAGTACTTC. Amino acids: CASKDGGPSYEQYF. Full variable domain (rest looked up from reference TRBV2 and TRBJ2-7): EPEVTQTPSHQVTQMGQEVILRCVPISNHLYFYWYRQILGQKVEFLVSFYNNEISEKSEIFDDQFSVERPDGSNFTLKIRSTKLEDSAMYFCASKDGGPSYEQYFGPGTRLTVT.

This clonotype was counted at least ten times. Written as DNA, the CDR3 is TGTGCCAGCAGTTACACCGGGACCACAGATACGCAGTATTTT. The encoded protein is CASSYTGTTDTQYF. The chain uses TRBV6-5 and TRBJ2-3; the D call may be TRBD1 or TRBD2 (5 bases each). Germline loops: CDR1 MNHEY, CDR2 SVGAGI. V dropped 2 bases and J dropped 2 bases, with 8 bases sitting between them. The length of the CDR3 is 14 residues.

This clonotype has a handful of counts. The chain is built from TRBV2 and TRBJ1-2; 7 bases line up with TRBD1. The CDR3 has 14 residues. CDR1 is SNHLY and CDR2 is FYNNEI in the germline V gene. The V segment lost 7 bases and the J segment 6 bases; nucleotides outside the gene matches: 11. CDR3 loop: CASTDRVGRNGYTF. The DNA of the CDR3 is TGTGCCAGCACCGACAGGGTGGGTCGAAATGGCTACACCTTC.

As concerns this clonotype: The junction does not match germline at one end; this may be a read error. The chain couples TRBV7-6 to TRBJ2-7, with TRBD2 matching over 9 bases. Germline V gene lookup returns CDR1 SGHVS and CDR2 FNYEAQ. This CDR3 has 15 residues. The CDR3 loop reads CAISLGGLAGNEQYF. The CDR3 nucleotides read TGTGCCATCAGCTTAGGCGGCCTAGCGGGAAACGAGCAGTACTTC.

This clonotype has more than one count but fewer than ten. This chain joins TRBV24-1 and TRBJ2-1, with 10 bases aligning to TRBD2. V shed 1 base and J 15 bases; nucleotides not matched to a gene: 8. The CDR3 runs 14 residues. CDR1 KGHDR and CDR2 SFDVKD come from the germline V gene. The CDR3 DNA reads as TGTGCCACCAGTGATTTCGGGCTAGCGGGAGTTGTGTTCTTC. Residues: CATSDFGLAGVVFF.

CDR3 sequence: CASSLGAGAVNEQFF. CDR3 DNA: TGTGCCAGCAGCTTAGGAGCGGGAGCAGTTAATGAGCAGTTCTTC. The chain employs TRBV7-6 and TRBJ2-1, with 8 bases fitting TRBD2. CDR3 length equals 15 residues. J gave up 7 bases and V 1 base, and 6 bases lay outside the gene matches. CDR1 and CDR2 (germline): SGHVS, FNYEAQ.